This TCR beta chain originates from a study of blood T cells in healthy people across ages. Regarding the study as a whole: It was the long-lived donors that had more naive CD4+ cells and higher diversity than aged donors.

Notes on this clonotype: The antigen is unknown.

The germline CDR1 and CDR2 sequences are SGHTA and FQGNSA. Trimming stripped 2 bases from V and 7 bases from J, with 8 bases between. CDR3 length equals 13 residues. Next came a second PCR, run for roughly 6 to 11 cycles, which used a sample-barcoded 5' primer along with a J-beta primer mix. Tags on each cDNA molecule came from a template-switch adaptor with 12 random nucleotides. TCRdb re-called the 5' RACE reads with MiXCR, one entry per CDR3 protein. Of about 1.8 million distinct CDR3 sequences listed, approximately 50% were seen once; the top ten hold around 2.1%. This chain connects TRBV7-2 to TRBJ1-4; D ambiguous. The specimen sequenced was blood. The source of this sequence is a woman between 40 and 50 years old in good health. The CDR3 bases are TGTGCCAGCAGCTTATGGGGAGCTGAAAAACTGTTTTTT. Translating gives CASSLWGAEKLFF.